The TCR beta chain under discussion was sequenced for a study of T cell changes during pregnancy in multiple sclerosis. The CDR3 covers 14 residues. Germline V gene data show CDR1 as MNHEY and CDR2 as SMNVEV (reference sequence). Between the trimmed V and J ends, which lost 0 bases and 2 bases, there was a span of 6 bases. Some clones are missing from TCRdb's copy, which holds only in-frame ones; the method was immunoSEQ multiplex PCR. The repertoire holds about 30,000 clones, with roughly 87% as singletons. The sequenced sample was CD8+ T cells from peripheral blood mononuclear cells, obtained in the second trimester of pregnancy. The chain combines TRBV27 with TRBJ2-3; D is uncertain. The sequence was obtained from a female donor with multiple sclerosis, enrolled in a pregnancy study. CDR3 loop: CASSLSSLTDTQYF. For the CDR3, the DNA is TGTGCCAGCAGTTTATCGTCCCTCACAGATACGCAGTATTTT.